Shown below are 20 T cell receptor beta chains from a single sample sequenced in a study of blood T cell repertoires in COVID-19. Produced via immunoSEQ multiplex PCR; TCRdb's table is partial and in-frame only. Of around 20,000 clones in the sample, 82% were seen once. The sequenced material came from peripheral blood. The receptors were gathered from a human donor in a cohort sampled during active COVID-19.

This clone was found a few times. The chain links TRBV6-4 to TRBJ2-3, with 11 nucleotides matching TRBD2. Trimming removed 6 bases from V and 2 bases from J; junction bases left unmatched: 4. The CDR3 loop spans 15 amino acids. CDR1 and CDR2 from the germline V gene are MRHNA and SNTAGT. CDR3 sequence: CASSRLAGHTDTQYF. The CDR3 DNA reads as TGTGCCAGCAGCCGACTAGCGGGGCACACAGATACGCAGTATTTT.

The CDR3 nucleotides read TGTGCCAGCAGTTACAGTGTGCGGGGGTATAATGAGCAGTTCTTC. This gives the protein CASSYSVRGYNEQFF. The chain uses TRBV6-5 and TRBJ2-1; TRBD2 matches 7 bases. Germline V CDR1 and CDR2: MNHEY, SVGAGI. CDR3 length: 15 amino acids. With 2 bases clipped from V and 7 bases from J, the junction kept 8 bases outside the gene matches.

This chain links TRBV7-9 with TRBJ2-1, with D unresolved. The germline V gene has CDR1 SEHNR and CDR2 FQNEAQ (reference sequence). V lost 2 bases, J lost 2 bases, and 10 bases lay in between. The CDR3 runs to 15 residues. The DNA for the CDR3 is TGTGCCAGCAGCTTAAGCGAGTCCCCCTACAATGAGCAGTTCTTC. Translated: CASSLSESPYNEQFF.

V is TRBV28 and J is TRBJ2-5, with 8 bases matching TRBD1. The germline gives CDR1 MDHEN, CDR2 SYDVKM. Trimming took 7 bases from V and 4 from J; bases not matched to a gene: 5. This CDR3 region has 13 residues. For the CDR3, the DNA is TGTGCCAGCACCCCAGGGGGCGGAGAGACCCAGTACTTC. This sequence encodes CASTPGGGETQYF. Based on the CDR3 plus reference TRBV28 and TRBJ2-5, the full variable domain is DVKVTQSSRYLVKRTGEKVFLECVQDMDHENMFWYRQDPGLGLRLIYFSYDVKMKEKGDIPEGYSVSREKKERFSLILESASTNQTSMYLCASTPGGGETQYFGPGTRLLVL.

The rearrangement joins TRBV9 to TRBJ2-5, with 16 bases matching TRBD2. The V gene's germline CDR1 is SGDLS and CDR2 YYNGEE. The V gene end was trimmed by 4 bases and the J gene end by 5 bases; junction bases not matched to a gene: 11. The CDR3 covers 18 residues. The CDR3 coding sequence is TGTGCCAGCAGCCCCCAGGGGCTGGGACTAGCGGGAGGGGAGACCCAGTACTTC. This translates into CASSPQGLGLAGGETQYF.

This chain connects TRBV6-1 to TRBJ1-6; 11 bases agree with TRBD1. The junction had 3 bases not matched to a gene; V was cut back by 2 bases and J by 9 bases. Germline V gene sequence: CDR1 MNHNS, CDR2 SASEGT. The CDR3 has 15 residues. CDR3 loop: CASSERGTGGSPLHF. The CDR3, as DNA: TGTGCCAGCAGTGAAAGAGGGACAGGGGGTTCACCCCTCCACTTT.

This clone showed up just once. The chain recombines TRBV2 with TRBJ2-3; D gene uncertain. This CDR3 comprises 13 residues. Germline V lookup: CDR1 SNHLY, CDR2 FYNNEI. V lost 7 bases, J lost 6 bases, and 14 bases lay in between. The DNA for the CDR3 is TGTGCCAGCACCTCCTACTCCGCCGATACGCAGTATTTT. Amino acid sequence: CASTSYSADTQYF.

The chain employs TRBV2 and TRBJ2-7; D not certain. Germline V gene sequence: CDR1 SNHLY, CDR2 FYNNEI. With 9 bases removed from V and 0 bases from J, the gap between germline ends came to 12 bases. The CDR3 length is 13 residues. In DNA, the CDR3 is TGTGCCAGACTCCCTGGGCCCTCCTACGAGCAGTACTTC. Translation: CARLPGPSYEQYF.

V and J are TRBV15 and TRBJ1-5; 8 bases are shared with TRBD1. With 1 base clipped from V and 4 bases from J, the junction kept 3 bases outside the gene matches. This CDR3 spans 15 amino acids. CDR1 LNHNV and CDR2 YYDKDF come from the germline V gene (reference sequence). The CDR3 here is CATSRGTGPNQPQHF. Here the CDR3 DNA reads TGTGCCACCAGCAGAGGGACAGGGCCAAATCAGCCCCAGCATTTT.

The chain is built from TRBV4-2 and TRBJ1-2; possible D gene TRBD1, 5 bases. CDR1 LGHNA and CDR2 YNFKEQ come from the germline V gene. V was trimmed by 0 bases and J by 5 bases, leaving 19 bases between them. This CDR3 spans 17 amino acids. For the CDR3, the DNA is TGTGCCAGCAGCCAAGATCCCCAGATTCCAGGGCAATATGGCTACACCTTC. It encodes CASSQDPQIPGQYGYTF.

This clone occurred a few times. The chain uses TRBV5-1 and TRBJ2-1; D is unresolved. V lost 4 bases to trimming and J lost 3 bases, with 14 bases between them. The CDR3 runs to 15 residues. From germline, CDR1 is SGHRS and CDR2 YFSETQ. The CDR3 region is CASSASLGFYNEQFF. The CDR3 DNA reads as TGCGCCAGCAGCGCTTCCCTCGGGTTCTACAATGAGCAGTTCTTC.

Points on this clone: One end of the junction fails to match germline, which may point to a read error. The chain has TRBV7-2 and TRBJ2-1, with 12 bases matching TRBD2. CDR3 length: 16 amino acids. Per the germline V gene, CDR1 is SGHTA and CDR2 is FQGNSA. CDR3 nucleotides: TGTGCCAGCAGCCTAGCGACTAGCGGGAGCTACAATGAGCAGTTCTTC. Its protein is CASSLATSGSYNEQFF.

The CDR3 loop reads CATSDLSGSEQFF. In DNA, the CDR3 is TGTGCCACCAGTGATTTGTCCGGGAGTGAGCAGTTCTTC. The gene calls are TRBV24-1 and TRBJ2-1; the D gene is possibly TRBD2 (6 bases). V lost 0 bases and J lost 9, with 8 bases in between. This CDR3 is built from 13 residues. The germline V gene has CDR1 KGHDR and CDR2 SFDVKD.

This clone showed up just once. V and J are TRBV18 and TRBJ2-3; possibly TRBD1 for D (6 bases). Deletions cut 2 bases from V and 1 base from J, with 7 bases between. In germline, CDR1 is KGHSH, CDR2 LQKENI. The CDR3 has 14 amino acids. The CDR3 nucleotides read TGTGCCAGCTCACCAGGGGGCGGCACAGATACGCAGTATTTT. Translating gives CASSPGGGTDTQYF.

The rearrangement joins TRBV19 to TRBJ1-1; 7 nucleotides align to TRBD1. In germline, CDR1 is LNHDA, CDR2 SQIVND (reference sequence). This CDR3 is 14 amino acids long. J gave up 2 bases and V 5 bases, and 5 bases lay outside the gene matches. CDR3 protein: CASSFGTANTEAFF. CDR3 DNA sequence: TGTGCCAGTAGTTTCGGGACAGCCAACACTGAAGCTTTCTTT.

J is TRBJ2-1 and V is TRBV6-1; D unclear. The CDR3 covers 15 residues. In germline, CDR1 is MNHNS, CDR2 SASEGT. V lost 3 bases and J 4 bases, leaving 13 bases between the germline ends. The CDR3 DNA reads as TGTGCCAGCAGTGAGAGTGCAGAGACTTACAATGAGCAGTTCTTC. This sequence encodes CASSESAETYNEQFF.

The V call is TRBV7-2, the J call TRBJ2-2; 7 bases agree with TRBD2. J was trimmed by 4 bases and V by 3 bases; bases with no gene match: 11. CDR1 and CDR2 from the germline V gene are SGHTA and FQGNSA. CDR3 length equals 17 residues. For the CDR3, the DNA is TGTGCCAGCAGCTTGGTCGGCGGGAGTAGGAGCACCGGGGAGCTGTTTTTT. Translated, it gives CASSLVGGSRSTGELFF.

CDR3 region: CASSLGAGRSYEQYF. CDR3 in DNA: TGCGCCAGCAGCTTGGGGGCAGGGAGGTCTTACGAGCAGTACTTC. This rearrangement joins TRBV5-1 to TRBJ2-7, with a possible D match to TRBD2 (6 bases). V was clipped by 0 bases and J by 4 bases, with 14 bases between them. Germline V gives CDR1 SGHRS, CDR2 YFSETQ. The CDR3 covers 15 residues.

This chain links TRBV7-2 with TRBJ2-5; maybe TRBD2 (6 bases). The V gene's germline CDR1 is SGHTA and CDR2 FQGNSA. V lost 0 bases and J 5 bases, leaving 19 bases between the germline ends. This CDR3 region has 17 residues. CDR3: CASSLAGTQYSEETQYF. For the CDR3, the DNA is TGTGCCAGCAGCTTAGCCGGGACTCAATACAGCGAGGAGACCCAGTACTTC.

The sample holds one count of this clone. The chain couples TRBV5-4 to TRBJ2-3, with 10 positions matching TRBD2. The CDR3 is 16 residues long. In germline, CDR1 is SGHNT, CDR2 YYREEE (reference sequence). V shed 0 bases, J shed 6 bases, and the junction held 7 bases outside the gene matches. The CDR3 spells CASSLASGRRADTQYF. CDR3 nucleotide sequence: TGTGCCAGCAGCTTGGCTAGCGGGAGACGGGCCGATACGCAGTATTTT. The complete variable domain, with remaining parts taken from reference TRBV5-4 and TRBJ2-3, reads ETGVTQSPTHLIKTRGQQVTLRCSSQSGHNTVSWYQQALGQGPQFIFQYYREEENGRGNFPPRFSGLQFPNYSSELNVNALELDDSALYLCASSLASGRRADTQYFGPGTRLTVL.